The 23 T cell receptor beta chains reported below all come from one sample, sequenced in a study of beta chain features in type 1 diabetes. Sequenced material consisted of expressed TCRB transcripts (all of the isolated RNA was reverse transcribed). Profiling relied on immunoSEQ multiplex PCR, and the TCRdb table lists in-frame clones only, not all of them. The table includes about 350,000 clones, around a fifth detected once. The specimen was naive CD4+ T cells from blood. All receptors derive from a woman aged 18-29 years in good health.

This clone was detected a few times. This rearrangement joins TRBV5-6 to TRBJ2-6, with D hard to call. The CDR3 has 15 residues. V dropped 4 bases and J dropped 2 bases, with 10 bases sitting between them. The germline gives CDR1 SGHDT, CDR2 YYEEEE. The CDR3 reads CASSLSRTGANVLTF. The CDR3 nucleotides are TGTGCCAGCAGCCTCTCCAGGACTGGGGCCAACGTCCTGACTTTC.

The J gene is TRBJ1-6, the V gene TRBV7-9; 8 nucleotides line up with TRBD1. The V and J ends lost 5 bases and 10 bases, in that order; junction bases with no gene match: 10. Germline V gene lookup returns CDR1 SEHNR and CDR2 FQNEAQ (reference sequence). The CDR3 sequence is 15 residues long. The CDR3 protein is CASSLQGEVHSPLHF. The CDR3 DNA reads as TGTGCCAGCAGCCTACAGGGGGAGGTTCACTCACCCCTCCACTTT.

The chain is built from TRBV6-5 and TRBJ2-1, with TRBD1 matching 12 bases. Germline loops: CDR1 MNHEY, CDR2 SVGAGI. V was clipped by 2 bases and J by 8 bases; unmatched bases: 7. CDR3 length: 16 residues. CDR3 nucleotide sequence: TGTGCCAGCAGTTACGCTGGGACAGGGGGCTTGTATGAGCAGTTCTTC. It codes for CASSYAGTGGLYEQFF.

Here the CDR3 reads CASSVGDSGRAFLTYEQYF. CDR3 nucleotides: TGTGCCAGCAGCGTAGGAGATAGCGGGAGGGCCTTCCTAACCTACGAGCAGTACTTC. The chain joins TRBV9 to TRBJ2-7; 11 nucleotides align to TRBD2. With 0 bases clipped from V and 2 bases from J, the junction kept 13 bases outside the gene matches. The germline V gene has CDR1 SGDLS and CDR2 YYNGEE. The CDR3 runs 19 residues.

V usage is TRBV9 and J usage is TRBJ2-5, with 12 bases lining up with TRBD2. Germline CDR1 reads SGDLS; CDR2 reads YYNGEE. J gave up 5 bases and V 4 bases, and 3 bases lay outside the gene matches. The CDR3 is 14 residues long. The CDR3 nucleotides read TGTGCCAGCAGCATAACTAGCGGGGGGGAGACCCAGTACTTC. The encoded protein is CASSITSGGETQYF.

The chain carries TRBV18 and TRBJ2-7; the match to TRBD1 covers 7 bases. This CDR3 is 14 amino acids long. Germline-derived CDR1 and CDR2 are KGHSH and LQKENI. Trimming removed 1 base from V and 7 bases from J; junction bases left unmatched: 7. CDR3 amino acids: CASSPRDRAGEQYF. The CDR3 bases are TGTGCCAGCTCACCACGAGACAGGGCAGGTGAGCAGTACTTC.

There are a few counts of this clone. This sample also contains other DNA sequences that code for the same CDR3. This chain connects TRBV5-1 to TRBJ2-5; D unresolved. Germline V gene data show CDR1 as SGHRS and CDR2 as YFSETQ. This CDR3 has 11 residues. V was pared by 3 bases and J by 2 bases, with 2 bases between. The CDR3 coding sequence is TGCGCCAGCAGCTCTCAAGAGACCCAGTACTTC. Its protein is CASSSQETQYF.

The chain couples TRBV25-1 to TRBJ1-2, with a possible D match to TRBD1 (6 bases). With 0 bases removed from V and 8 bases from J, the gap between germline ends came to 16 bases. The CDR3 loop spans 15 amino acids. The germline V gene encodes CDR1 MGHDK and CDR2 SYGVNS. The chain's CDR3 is CASSEYRDIFRGYTF. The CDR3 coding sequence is TGTGCCAGCAGTGAATACAGGGACATCTTTCGGGGCTACACCTTC.

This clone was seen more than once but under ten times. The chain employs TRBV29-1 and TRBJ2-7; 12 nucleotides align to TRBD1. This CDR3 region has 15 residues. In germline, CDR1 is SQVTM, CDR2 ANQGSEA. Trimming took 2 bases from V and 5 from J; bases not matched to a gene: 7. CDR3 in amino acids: CSVEKGTGGLHEQYF. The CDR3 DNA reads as TGCAGCGTTGAAAAAGGGACAGGGGGCCTCCACGAGCAGTACTTC.

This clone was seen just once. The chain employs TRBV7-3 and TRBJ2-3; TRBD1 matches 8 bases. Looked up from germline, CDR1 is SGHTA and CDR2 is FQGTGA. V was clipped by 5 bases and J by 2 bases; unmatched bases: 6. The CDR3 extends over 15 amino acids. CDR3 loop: CASSAGTGPTDTQYF. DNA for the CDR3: TGTGCCAGCAGCGCCGGGACAGGTCCCACAGATACGCAGTATTTT. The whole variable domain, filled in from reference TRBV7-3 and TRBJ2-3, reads GAGVSQTPSNKVTEKGKYVELRCDPISGHTALYWYRQSLGQGPEFLIYFQGTGAADDSGLPNDRFFAVRPEGSVSTLKIQRTERGDSAVYLCASSAGTGPTDTQYFGPGTRLTVL.

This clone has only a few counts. The CDR3 sequence is CSVQVADTQYF. The CDR3 DNA follows: TGCAGCGTACAAGTGGCAGATACGCAGTATTTT. The V and J genes are TRBV29-1 and TRBJ2-3; D gene ambiguous. Germline-derived CDR1 and CDR2 are SQVTM and ANQGSEA. The CDR3 covers 11 residues. Trimming stripped 6 bases from V and 4 bases from J, with 8 bases between.

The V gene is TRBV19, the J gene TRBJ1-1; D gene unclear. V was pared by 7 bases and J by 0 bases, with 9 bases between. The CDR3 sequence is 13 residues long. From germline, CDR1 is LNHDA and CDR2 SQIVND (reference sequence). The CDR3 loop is CASKQHMNTEAFF. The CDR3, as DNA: TGTGCCAGTAAACAGCACATGAACACTGAAGCTTTCTTT.

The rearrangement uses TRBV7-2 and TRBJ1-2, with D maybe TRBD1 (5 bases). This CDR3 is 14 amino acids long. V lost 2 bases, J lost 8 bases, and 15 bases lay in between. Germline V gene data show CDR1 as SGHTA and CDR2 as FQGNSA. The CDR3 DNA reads TGTGCCAGCAGCTTAAGCGGGGGACGAGAAGGCTACACCTTC. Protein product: CASSLSGGREGYTF.

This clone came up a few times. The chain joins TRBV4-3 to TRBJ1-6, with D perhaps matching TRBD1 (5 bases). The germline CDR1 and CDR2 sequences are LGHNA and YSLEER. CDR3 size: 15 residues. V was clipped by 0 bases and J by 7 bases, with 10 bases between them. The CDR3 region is CASSQDGGFNSPLHF. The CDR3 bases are TGCGCCAGCAGCCAAGATGGGGGGTTCAATTCACCCCTCCACTTT.

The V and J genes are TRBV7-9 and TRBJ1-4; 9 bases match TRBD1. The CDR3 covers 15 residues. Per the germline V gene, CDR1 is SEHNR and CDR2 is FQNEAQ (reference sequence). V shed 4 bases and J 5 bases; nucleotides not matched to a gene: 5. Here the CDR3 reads CASSSYRGQNEKLFF. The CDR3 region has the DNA TGTGCCAGCAGCTCGTACAGGGGGCAAAATGAAAAACTGTTTTTT.

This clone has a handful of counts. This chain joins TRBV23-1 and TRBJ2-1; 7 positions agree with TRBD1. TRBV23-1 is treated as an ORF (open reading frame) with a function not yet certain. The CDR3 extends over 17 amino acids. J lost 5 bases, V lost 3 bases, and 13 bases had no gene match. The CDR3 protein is CASSHPRQGRTNNEQFF. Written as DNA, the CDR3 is TGCGCCAGCAGTCACCCCCGACAGGGAAGAACTAACAATGAGCAGTTCTTC.

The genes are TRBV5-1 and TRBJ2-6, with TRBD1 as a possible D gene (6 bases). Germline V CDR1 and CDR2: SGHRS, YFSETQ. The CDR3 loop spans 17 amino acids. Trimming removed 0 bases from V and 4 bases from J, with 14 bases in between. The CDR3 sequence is CASSLDPTGNGANVLTF. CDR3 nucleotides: TGCGCCAGCAGCTTGGACCCAACAGGGAACGGGGCCAACGTCCTGACTTTC.

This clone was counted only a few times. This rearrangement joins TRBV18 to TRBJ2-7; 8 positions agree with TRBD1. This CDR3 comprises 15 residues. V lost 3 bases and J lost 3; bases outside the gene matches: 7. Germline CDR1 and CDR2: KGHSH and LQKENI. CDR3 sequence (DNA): TGTGCCAGCTCACCCTCGACAGGGGTTGACTACGAGCAGTACTTC. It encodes CASSPSTGVDYEQYF.

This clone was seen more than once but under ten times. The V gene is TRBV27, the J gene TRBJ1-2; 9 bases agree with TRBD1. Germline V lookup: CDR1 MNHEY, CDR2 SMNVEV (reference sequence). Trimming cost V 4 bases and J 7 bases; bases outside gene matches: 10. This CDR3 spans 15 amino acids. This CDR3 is CASSSPGQGVSGYTF. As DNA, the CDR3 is TGTGCCAGCAGTTCTCCGGGACAGGGCGTCTCTGGCTACACCTTC.

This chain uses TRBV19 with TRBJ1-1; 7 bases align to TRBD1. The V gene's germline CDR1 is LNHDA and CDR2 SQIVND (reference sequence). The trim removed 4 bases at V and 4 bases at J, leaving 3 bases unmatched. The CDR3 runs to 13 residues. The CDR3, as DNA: TGTGCCAGTAGTAAAGACAGGGTCACTGAAGCTTTCTTT. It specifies CASSKDRVTEAFF.

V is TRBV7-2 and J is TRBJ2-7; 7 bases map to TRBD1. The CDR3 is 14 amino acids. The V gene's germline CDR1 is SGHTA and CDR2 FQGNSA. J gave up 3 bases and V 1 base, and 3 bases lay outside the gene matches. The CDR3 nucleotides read TGTGCCAGCAGCTTAGGCCAGGGGGTCTACGAGCAGTACTTC. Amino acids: CASSLGQGVYEQYF. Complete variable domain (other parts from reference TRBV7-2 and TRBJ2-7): GAGVSQSPSNKVTEKGKDVELRCDPISGHTALYWYRQSLGQGLEFLIYFQGNSAPDKSGLPSDRFSAERTGGSVSTLTIQRTQQEDSAVYLCASSLGQGVYEQYFGPGTRLTVT.

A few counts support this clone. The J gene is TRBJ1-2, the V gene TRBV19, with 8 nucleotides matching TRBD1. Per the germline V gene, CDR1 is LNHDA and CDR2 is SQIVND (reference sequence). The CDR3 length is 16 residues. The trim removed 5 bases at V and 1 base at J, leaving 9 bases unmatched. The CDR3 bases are TGTGCCAGTAGTCCTAAAGGGACAGGCCTTAACTATGGCTACACCTTC. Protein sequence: CASSPKGTGLNYGYTF.

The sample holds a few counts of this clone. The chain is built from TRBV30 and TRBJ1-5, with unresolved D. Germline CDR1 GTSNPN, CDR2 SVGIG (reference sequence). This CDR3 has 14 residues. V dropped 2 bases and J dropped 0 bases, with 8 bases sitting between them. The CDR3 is CAWSHSFSNQPQHF. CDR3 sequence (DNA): TGTGCCTGGAGTCACAGCTTTAGCAATCAGCCCCAGCATTTT.